These 6 T cell receptor beta chains originate from one sample sequenced in a study of molecular identifiers for immune sequencing clone quantification. TCRdb re-called the PCR reads with MiXCR, one entry per CDR3 protein. Of about 640,000 distinct CDR3 sequences detected, about 20% appear once; the ten largest clones hold 0.7% to 1%. Source material: naive CD8+ T cells from blood, with Jurkat cell RNA spiked in. Subset meaning: FACS-sorted CD8+CD4-CCR7+CD45RA+ naive T cells. Source of these receptors: a human donor in good health. Some libraries in this study had Jurkat cell RNA spiked in.

In its sample, this clonotype was seen many times. The rearrangement joins TRBV7-9 to TRBJ2-3; tentatively, D is TRBD1 or TRBD2 (5 bases each). V was pared by 5 bases and J by 4 bases, with 25 bases between. Germline values: CDR1 SEHNR, CDR2 FQNEAQ (reference sequence). The CDR3 covers 18 residues. CDR3 region: CASSHPPREGASSDTQYF. CDR3 bases: TGTGCCAGCAGCCACCCCCCGAGGGAAGGGGCAAGTTCAGATACGCAGTATTTT.

This clonotype has ten or more counts. The genes are TRBV21-1 and TRBJ1-1. TRBV21-1 is shown as a pseudogene. This CDR3 has 17 residues. The CDR3 nucleotides are TGTGCCAGCAGCAAAACACCTCGGGCAGTCTTAAGCACTGAAGCTTTCTTT. This codes for CASSKTPRAVLSTEAFF.

J is TRBJ1-1 and V is TRBV4-3; D gene ambiguous. Germline V gives CDR1 LGHNA, CDR2 YSLEER. The V and J ends lost 7 bases and 7 bases respectively, with 22 bases between them. The CDR3 sequence is 15 residues long. CDR3 DNA sequence: TGCGCCAGCACCCCGGTGTTAGGCGAATACATTGAAGCTTTCTTT. It specifies CASTPVLGEYIEAFF.

This clonotype was observed a few times. The chain carries TRBV5-8 and TRBJ1-1; TRBD1 might be the D (5 bases). The CDR3 is made up of 16 amino acids. The germline V gene has CDR1 SGHTS and CDR2 YDEGEE. V shed 2 bases and J shed 3 bases, with 17 bases lying between them. In DNA, the CDR3 is TGTGCCAGCAGCTTAGGGGCGCAGATAATGTACACTGAAGCTTTCTTT. Translating gives CASSLGAQIMYTEAFF.

This clonotype has a count of ten or more. The gene calls are TRBV4-1 and TRBJ2-7; the match to TRBD1 covers 9 bases. This CDR3 comprises 16 residues. Germline-derived CDR1 and CDR2 are MGHRA and YSYEKL. V lost 0 bases, J lost 2 bases, and 5 bases stayed unmatched. This chain's CDR3 is CASSQDPGQGTYEQYF. The CDR3 nucleotides read TGCGCCAGCAGCCAAGACCCGGGACAGGGTACCTACGAGCAGTACTTC.

This clonotype has at least ten counts. The chain carries TRBV29-1 and TRBJ2-2, with a tentative D call TRBD1 (6 bases). The germline V gene encodes CDR1 SQVTM and CDR2 ANQGSEA. The CDR3 totals 13 residues. V lost 5 bases to trimming and J lost 3 bases, with 10 bases between them. CDR3 nucleotides: TGCAGCGTTCAGGGGCCGGACACCGGGGAGCTGTTTTTT. The encoded protein is CSVQGPDTGELFF.